This TCR beta chain was profiled in a study of blood T cell repertoires in COVID-19. At the level of the study: Samples taken during acute and convalescent COVID-19 were collected in the United States, Italy and Spain.

The CDR3 spans 15 residues. Germline assignment: CDR1 SGHNT and CDR2 YYREEE (reference sequence). Trimming removed 0 bases from V and 6 bases from J, with 15 bases in between. In the authors' methods: Estimated nucleated cell counts came from reference gene primer amplification. TCRdb keeps only in-frame clones here, not all; method: immunoSEQ multiplex PCR. That table supplies the V and J calls and clone size; D and trimming were determined from the DNA. The data contain fewer than 200,000 clones, over 65% of them seen just once; the ten biggest clones take up 3.5% to 5%. J is TRBJ1-1 and V is TRBV5-4, with a weak D call TRBD1 (5 bases). Sequencing input: PBMCs or T cells enriched from blood (not recorded which). This clonotype was obtained from a woman between 45 and 60 years old who had recovered from COVID-19. CDR3 DNA sequence: TGTGCCAGCAGCTTGGGGTTCGGGGGAGTGTCTGAAGCTTTCTTT. This translates into CASSLGFGGVSEAFF.